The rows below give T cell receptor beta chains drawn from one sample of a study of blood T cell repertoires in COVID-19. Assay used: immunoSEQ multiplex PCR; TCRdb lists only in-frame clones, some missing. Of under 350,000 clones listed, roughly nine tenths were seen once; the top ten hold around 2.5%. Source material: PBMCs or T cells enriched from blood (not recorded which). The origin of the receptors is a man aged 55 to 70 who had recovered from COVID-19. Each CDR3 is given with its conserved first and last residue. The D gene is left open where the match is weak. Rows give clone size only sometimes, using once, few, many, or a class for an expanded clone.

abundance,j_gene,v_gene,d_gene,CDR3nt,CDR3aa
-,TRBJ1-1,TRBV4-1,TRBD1,TGCGCCAGCAGCCAAAACCGGGACAGGAACACTGAAGCTTTCTTT,CASSQNRDRNTEAFF
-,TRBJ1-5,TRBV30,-,TGTGCCTGGAGTGTATCGACACACAATCAGCCCCAGCATTTT,CAWSVSTHNQPQHF
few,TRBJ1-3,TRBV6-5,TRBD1,TGTGCCAGCAGTTGGGACAGGGGGTCGAACACCATATATTTT,CASSWDRGSNTIYF
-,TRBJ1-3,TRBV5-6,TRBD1,TGTGCCAGCAGCCAGCCCGGGACAGGGGTGCCTGGAAACACCATATATTTT,CASSQPGTGVPGNTIYF
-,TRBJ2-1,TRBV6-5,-,TGTGCCAGCAGTTACTCACGGGGTACCTACAATGAGCAGTTCTTC,CASSYSRGTYNEQFF
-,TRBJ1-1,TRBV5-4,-,TGTGCCAGCAGCTTGGGAGGGCCGGGGACTGAAGCTTTCTTT,CASSLGGPGTEAFF
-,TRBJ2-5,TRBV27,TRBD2,TGTGCCAGCAGTTTTTTGACTAGCGGGAGTCAAGAGACCCAGTACTTC,CASSFLTSGSQETQYF
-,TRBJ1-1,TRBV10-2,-,TGCGCCAGCAGTGCCGGGAGGCCTGAAGCTTTCTTT,CASSAGRPEAFF
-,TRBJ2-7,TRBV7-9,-,TGTGCCAGCAGGGAGGGACAGCTCTCCTACGAGCAGTACTTC,CASREGQLSYEQYF
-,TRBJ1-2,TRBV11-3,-,TGTGCCAGCAGCCCCGACAGGAGCTATGGCTACACCTTC,CASSPDRSYGYTF
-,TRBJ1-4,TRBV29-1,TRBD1,TGCAGCGCATGGACAGGAGGAAATGAAAAACTGTTTTTT,CSAWTGGNEKLFF
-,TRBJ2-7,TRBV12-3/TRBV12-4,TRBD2,TGTGCCAGCAGTTTGGGGGGGACCTACGAGCAGTACTTC,CASSLGGTYEQYF
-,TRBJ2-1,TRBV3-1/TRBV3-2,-,TGTGCCAGCAGCCAAAGACCAGGGGCCAATGAGCAGTTCTTC,CASSQRPGANEQFF
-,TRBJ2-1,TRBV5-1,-,TGCGCCAGCAGCTTAGAGAGCTCCTACAATGAGCAGTTCTTC,CASSLESSYNEQFF
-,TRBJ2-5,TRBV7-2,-,TGTGCCAGCAGTCTAGGGGCGGGGGCATTCCAAGAGACCCAGTACTTC,CASSLGAGAFQETQYF
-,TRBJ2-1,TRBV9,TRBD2,TGTGCCAGCAGCGTAGGGTCTAGCGGGAAGGATGAGCAGTTCTTC,CASSVGSSGKDEQFF
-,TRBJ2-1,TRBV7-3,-,TGTGCCAGCAGCTTAATAGCGGAAGGTTACAATGAGCAGTTCTTC,CASSLIAEGYNEQFF
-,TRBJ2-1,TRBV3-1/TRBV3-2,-,TGTGCCAGCAGCCAAGGCGTGGGGCGGAATGAGCAGTTCTTC,CASSQGVGRNEQFF
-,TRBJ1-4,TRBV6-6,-,TGTGCCAGCAGTTACTCCGGGGTCTATGAAAAACTGTTTTTT,CASSYSGVYEKLFF